The 11 T cell receptor beta chains in this list originate from one sample, sequenced in a study of T cells in Graves' hyperthyroidism and ophthalmopathy. Researchers took RNA transcripts and amplified the TCR beta CDR3 regions from them. Carried out on the TCR CDR3, a first-round RT-PCR used the HTBI primer set. TCRdb called the multiplex PCR reads again in MiXCR, with one record for every CDR3 protein. The table records 200,000 to 250,000 distinct CDR3 sequences, about 17% of them present only once. The material sequenced was blood. These TCRs come from a man between 40 and 49 years old with Graves' hyperthyroidism.

The CDR3 DNA reads TGCAGTGCTAGAGATAACAGGGTTAACTATGGCTACACCTTC. Protein product: CSARDNRVNYGYTF. The gene calls are TRBV20-1 and TRBJ1-2; maybe TRBD1 (6 bases). The CDR3 runs to 14 residues. With 0 bases removed from V and 1 base from J, the gap between germline ends came to 9 bases. Germline loops: CDR1 DFQATT, CDR2 SNEGSKA (reference sequence).

The rearrangement joins TRBV9 to TRBJ2-1, with D possibly matching TRBD1 (6 bases). The CDR3 length is 15 residues. The ends were cut back, 1 base at V and 0 bases at J, with 8 bases in the middle. CDR1 and CDR2 from the germline V gene are SGDLS and YYNGEE. The CDR3 spells CASSVRTASYNEQFF. The CDR3 DNA reads as TGTGCCAGCAGCGTAAGGACAGCCTCCTACAATGAGCAGTTCTTC. The variable domain in full, completed from reference TRBV9 and TRBJ2-1, reads DSGVTQTPKHLITATGQRVTLRCSPRSGDLSVYWYQQSLDQGLQFLIQYYNGEERAKGNILERFSAQQFPDLHSELNLSSLELGDSALYFCASSVRTASYNEQFFGPGTRLTVL.

This clonotype was recorded at least ten times. The genes are TRBV30 and TRBJ2-7; TRBD1 might be the D (6 bases). The germline CDR1 and CDR2 sequences are GTSNPN and SVGIG (reference sequence). The CDR3 contains 17 residues. The V and J ends lost 3 bases and 7 bases respectively, with 28 bases between them. The CDR3 nucleotides read TGTGCCTGGAGCCCAAGCAAGATTCCAACGACAGGCAGAGAGCAGTACTTC. It is translated as CAWSPSKIPTTGREQYF.

This clonotype was seen a handful of times. The genes are TRBV19 and TRBJ1-1, with TRBD1 matching 8 bases. Per germline, CDR1 LNHDA and CDR2 SQIVND (reference sequence). This CDR3 spans 14 amino acids. V lost 3 bases, J lost 4 bases, and 4 bases stayed unmatched. DNA for the CDR3: TGTGCCAGTAGTATCACAGGGGGACCCACTGAAGCTTTCTTT. It encodes CASSITGGPTEAFF.

The V call is TRBV28, the J call TRBJ2-7, with D possibly matching TRBD1 (5 bases). The CDR3 is 13 residues long. Germline CDR1 is MDHEN and CDR2 is SYDVKM. Deletions cut 4 bases from V and 2 bases from J, with 9 bases between. The CDR3 is CASSSPGTYEQYF. The CDR3 region has the DNA TGTGCCAGCAGTTCTCCAGGGACCTACGAGCAGTACTTC.

The chain employs TRBV5-4 and TRBJ2-2; 7 bases are shared with TRBD1. The germline V gene encodes CDR1 SGHNT and CDR2 YYREEE (reference sequence). This CDR3 is built from 14 residues. Germline trimming cut 0 bases from V and 7 bases from J; bases unmatched to any gene: 3. CDR3 in amino acids: CASSLGQGGGELFF. CDR3 DNA sequence: TGTGCCAGCAGCTTGGGACAGGGCGGCGGGGAGCTGTTTTTT.

This clonotype was observed a single time. This could be a read error, since a much larger clone is one nucleotide away. The chain uses TRBV15 and TRBJ1-5; a possible D gene is TRBD1 (5 bases). The germline gives CDR1 LNHNV, CDR2 YYDKDF (reference sequence). V was shortened by 4 bases and J by 7 bases, with 17 bases between the two germline ends. This CDR3 is 15 amino acids long. The CDR3: CATSIDGQGRQPQHF. For the CDR3, the DNA is TGTGCCACCAGCATAGATGGCCAGGGCCGGCAGCCCCAGCATTTT.

This clonotype was found a few times. This rearrangement joins TRBV20-1 to TRBJ2-2; no clear D. The germline V gene encodes CDR1 DFQATT and CDR2 SNEGSKA (reference sequence). CDR3 length: 12 amino acids. The V end lost 6 bases, the J end lost 11 bases, and 16 bases lay between the germline ends. CDR3 in DNA: TGCAGTGCCAAGAAACACGCGTCAGAGCTGTTTTTT. It specifies CSAKKHASELFF.

This clonotype was counted only a few times. V gene TRBV30 combines with J gene TRBJ2-7, with D unresolved. This CDR3 is built from 13 residues. Germline values: CDR1 GTSNPN, CDR2 SVGIG (reference sequence). Trimming removed 2 bases at V and 5 bases at J, with 13 bases between. CDR3 in amino acids: CAWSSDKPHEQYF. The CDR3 nucleotides read TGTGCCTGGAGTTCCGACAAGCCCCACGAGCAGTACTTC.

Ten or more counts support this clonotype. The genes are TRBV6-2 or TRBV6-3 and TRBJ2-1, with unresolved D. The CDR3 covers 18 residues. The germline gives CDR1 MNHEY, CDR2 SVGEGT. Trimming cost V 3 bases and J 2 bases, with 20 bases left between them. CDR3 nucleotides: TGTGCCAGCAGTTATGGGGTGGTATCAGAACTAACCTACAATGAGCAGTTCTTC. Translation: CASSYGVVSELTYNEQFF.

Concerning this clonotype: This may be a read error: a much more frequent sequence differs by one nucleotide. The CDR3 does not end in the conserved phenylalanine or tryptophan, so this is likely a read error. This sequence joins TRBV5-4 and TRBJ1-6; D uncertain. Germline CDR1 reads SGHNT; CDR2 reads YYREEE (reference sequence). This CDR3 is 16 amino acids long. Trimming left V 0 bases short and J 5 bases short, with 12 bases between. CDR3 sequence: CASSLASRWDNSPLHL. The DNA for the CDR3 is TGTGCCAGCAGCTTGGCCAGCCGATGGGATAATTCACCCCTCCACCTT.